This T cell receptor beta chain was identified in a study of T cells in women clearing cervical HPV infection. Comments on this clone: From the germline J gene comes the end of the CDR3, since the read stops 3 residues before it.

This table comes from immunoSEQ multiplex PCR, and its TCRdb copy is limited to in-frame clones, with some not included. This sample's clone table lists fewer than 30,000 clones. V was cut by 7 bases and J by 7 bases, with 23 bases left in between. CDR1 and CDR2 (germline): MNHEY, SVGEGT. The CDR3 is 16 residues long. Sequencing was carried out using blood buffy coat. This clonotype originated in a woman aged 18-69 years with a cervical HPV16 infection that either progressed to CIN3+ or cleared (not recorded which). The chain has TRBV6-2 or TRBV6-3 and TRBJ1-5; D unclear. This chain's CDR3 is CASNPLFAGIEQPQHF. Incomplete CDR3 DNA: TGTGCCAGCAATCCCCTTTTTGCGGGGATCGAGCAGCCC.